The rows below give T cell receptor beta chains drawn from one sample of a study of blood T cells in healthy people across ages. Via MiXCR, TCRdb re-called the 5' RACE reads, giving one row per CDR3 protein. Of roughly 1 million distinct CDR3 sequences in the sample, 25% are singletons; the top ten hold less than 0.85%. Separately, the same data were catalogued under a study of T cells of mothers and their children.

The sequencing sample was made of blood. These receptors originate from a girl aged 2 to 10 in good health. The CDR3 runs from the conserved cysteine through the conserved F or W. The order of the fields is D gene, V gene, CDR3 protein. A D gene is named only where the DNA matches it firmly.

- TRBV7-2 CASSLYHSPRVDTQYF
- TRBV7-2 CASSLAGVGTKIQYF
- TRBV10-2 CASSPFTGYTDTQYF
- TRBV11-2 CASSLGGTGPQGTQYF
TRBD2 TRBV20-1 CSADGLAGSSYEQYF
- TRBV10-3 CAIRRDRPGEETQYF
- TRBV19 CASSEESLLDQPQHF
TRBD2 TRBV20-1 CSARDLDSGRAADEQFF
TRBD1 TRBV25-1 CASTSGGEETQYF
TRBD2 TRBV6-1 CASSDPLAGGPVLHF
TRBD1 TRBV7-2 CASRIGGWQETQYF
- TRBV18 CASSPARGHYEQYF
- TRBV2 CASRVFPEGYNEQFF
- TRBV28 CASESGANVLTF
- TRBV29-1 CSGWTPGTGELFF
TRBD1 TRBV7-9 CASSAIDRGTNSPLHF
TRBD1 TRBV9 CANSVGGQGLRYQETQYF
TRBD1 TRBV2 CAIQSGTGGFGETQYF
- TRBV11-2 CASSPHVATNEKLFF
- TRBV4-1 CASSPHLITSGPNNEQFF
- TRBV20-1 CSAIILAGVNEQYF
- TRBV27 CASSLSSWTATDTQYF
TRBD1 TRBV28 CASSPRTGGSETQYF
TRBD1 TRBV13 CASSPGQGDIQYF
- TRBV24-1 CATSDQKETQYF
TRBD1 TRBV29-1 CSVEEGTGDAEAFF
- TRBV5-1 CASSFGDNQPQHF
- TRBV5-1 CASSLSGGPTTTTPLHF
- TRBV12-3/TRBV12-4 CASSGGRFGGTNYGYTF
- TRBV4-2 CASSQVITGDYEQYF
- TRBV12-3/TRBV12-4 CASSPVGNAYGYTF
- TRBV3-1 CASSRQAAETQYF
TRBD2 TRBV19 CASRVAGVDNEQFF
- TRBV5-5 CASSDVADITDTQYF
- TRBV12-3/TRBV12-4 CASSFGRNQETQYF
TRBD1 TRBV29-1 CSAPGQGNTEAFF
- TRBV7-9 CASSPIGDEKLFF
- TRBV28 CAGSSGFYNEQFF
- TRBV5-5 CASSLGQHPPYEQYF
- TRBV7-2 CASTSGTRKLEQYF
TRBD2 TRBV7-2 CASSSIRASGTTYEQYF
- TRBV7-2 CASAGAGVINEQFF
- TRBV11-2 CASSLGGHGTHETQYF
- TRBV3-1 CASSQVPREETQYF
TRBD2 TRBV7-2 CASSLERGGTYEQYF
- TRBV27 CASSPADDVAFF
- TRBV7-9 CASSLSAGRETQYF
- TRBV7-9 CASSFLSRTLTTDTQYF